This entry concerns a single TCR beta chain. Its antigen is as yet unknown. Autoimmune disease history or systemic immunosuppression was exclusionary. Here immunoSEQ multiplex PCR was the method, and the copy in TCRdb shows in-frame clones only, minus some. The data show tens of thousands of clones, roughly 85% seen once. Germline V CDR1 and CDR2: MDHEN, SYDVKM. V gave up 6 bases and J gave up 0 bases, with 9 bases separating them. The CDR3 runs to 14 residues. This entry is derived from a study of OX40 agonist ivuxolimab in advanced cancers. Study results and limitations: CD8+ T cells showed, on average, more clonal expansion than CD4+ cells. The authors also found low normalized T-cell clonal expansion in some nonresponders.

The genes are TRBV28 and TRBJ1-5; D is unresolved. The source material was CD4+ or CD8+ T cells sorted from blood, sampled in a trial of the OX40 agonist ivuxolimab. This receptor was taken from an adult with an advanced solid tumor such as melanoma, head and neck, liver or kidney cancer. CDR3 loop: CASSTYHSNQPQHF. CDR3 sequence (DNA): TGTGCCAGCAGCACCTACCATAGCAATCAGCCCCAGCATTTT.